The subject of this entry is one T cell receptor beta chain. This clonotype was picked up a small number of times. The specificity of this receptor is unknown. No qualities accompany the bases; no much larger clone lies one base away. The sample is drawn from a study of human T cells and chemical hapten exposure (dated by TCRdb to the early 2020s). With respect to the entire study: For sensitization, 2% DPC in acetone was applied to a roughly 2 cm by roughly 2 cm area of upper inner arm skin. Blood samples were taken from patients before sensitization (week 0) and then at 2, 6 and about 24 weeks after DPC sensitization. The libraries were sequenced as a pool, and the TCR yield per sample differed mostly because of small variations in library volumes within the pool. The patient cohort, mostly female, included alopecia areata with under or over 50% scalp involvement, alopecia totalis and alopecia universalis. Patch testing on the upper back used Finn chambers containing 0.01% DPC, with scoring done after 6 days according to International Contact Dermatitis Research Group standards. For TCR sequencing, blood came from twenty-nine alopecia patients at anywhere from one to four time points (pre-sensitization, 2, 6 and 24 weeks). Throughout the approximately 24-week study period, patients were also given weekly therapeutic DPC doses on the scalp. For every blood RNA sample, sequencing covered both the TCR alpha and TCR beta chains. Peripheral blood TCR repertoire changes were tracked in vivo in alopecia patients during primary and secondary sensitization to the hapten diphenylcyclopropenone (DPC). Broader findings and caveats from the paper: Repeated subsampling changed both the strength of the expansion versus patch-test correlation and the threshold at which that correlation became significant. Compared with pre-sensitization or healthy control sets, expanded TCRs formed significantly more large CDR3 similarity clusters, which is consistent with antigen-driven responses. Because every patient had alopecia, a presumed autoimmune disease, the patients' immune response might differ from that of healthy individuals. A positive correlation was found between the number of PT1 expanded TCRs and patch test score, with significance reached at thresholds 8, 16 and 32 but not 4. The number of TCRs above 1 in 1000 frequency did not change with DPC sensitization; there was no evidence of global repertoire structure alterations.

The time point tag for this specimen amounts to: patch test 2, 6 weeks after DPC sensitization. The treatment or condition label for this specimen denotes: therapeutic diphenylcyclopropenone sensitization with weekly scalp DPC. Unfractionated whole blood was collected in Tempus Blood RNA tubes, and total RNA was extracted from that blood. Blood at each patch-test visit was drawn before the patch test was applied. Eligible patients were aged 18 to 70, diagnosed with alopecia, deemed suitable for DPC therapy, and excluded if pregnant. The germline V gene yields SGHVS for CDR1 and FQNEAQ for CDR2. Counted from cysteine to phenylalanine, this CDR3 has 11 amino acids. The sequence is cut down to CDR3 DNA, 33 bases in frame from base 1. V and J are truncated by 4 bases and 4 bases respectively, leaving an intervening sequence of 4 bases. The library was generated by RACE. TCRdb lists the instrument as NextSeq 500. During library preparation, unique molecular identifiers were attached to individual cDNA molecules so that TCRs could be counted quantitatively and reproducibly. Per the source publication's procedure: Samples had a median of roughly 99,000 TCRs, with a range from roughly 23,224 to 750,000. V, J and CDR3 annotation of the TCR reads was performed with the Decombinator software suite. Every sample was subsampled to the same number of TCRs (28,000) for the PS versus PT1 abundance plots. TCRs were defined as expanded if absent before sensitization and observed at least eight times at the 2-week time point. Using fastp at Q25 and MiXCR, TCRdb reprocessed the public reads and kept productive beta chains. Here each entry gathers all rows of one CDR3 protein and keeps the most common genes and DNA. The V and J calls follow TCRdb's processing rather than the paper's. This sample lists 35,000 to 55,000 distinct CDR3 sequences; about 9.6% were detected once. The ten top clones hold more than 13% of the sample.

This sequence originates from a young woman with alopecia areata. Some clones in this sample may be carry-over from other donors' samples. The sequencing used whole blood, collected in connection with sensitization to the hapten diphenylcyclopropenone (DPC). The sequence joins TRBV7-8 to TRBJ1-2, with the D gene not clear enough to name. The base sequence is TGTGCCAGCAGCTCCACCTATGGCTACACCTTC. Its protein is CASSSTYGYTF. Here the CDR3 is joined to the reference TRBV7-8 and TRBJ1-2 genes, and the full variable domain is: GAGVSQSPRYKVAKRGQDVALRCDPISGHVSLFWYQQALGQGPEFLTYFQNEAQLDKSGLPSDRFFAERPEGSVSTLKIQRTQQEDSAVYLCASSSTYGYTFGSGTRLTVV.